This TCR beta chain was retrieved from a study of T cell repertoires in cytomegalovirus infection. Looking at the study overall: Both CMV infection and a matching HLA type were indicated by public TCR beta signatures. Study-wide findings and caveats: Cumulative frequency (of public TCR beta family members) identified carriers of CMV plus the relevant HLA. It was HLA-C-restricted CMV-specific TCR beta clonotypes that dominated the response ex vivo.

The ends were cut back, 9 bases at V and 4 bases at J, with 9 bases in the middle. Germline V lookup: CDR1 SGHAT, CDR2 FQNNGV. The CDR3 loop spans 12 amino acids. TCRdb itself ran the reads through MiXCR, one entry per CDR3 protein. The data show 450,000 to 650,000 distinct CDR3 sequences, about 40% seen once. This clonotype showed up just a few times. Its target is not known. This TCR was sampled from a human donor in good health (CMV status not recorded). Some clones in this sample may be carry-over from other donors' samples. This specimen consisted of cultured PBMCs, obtained from culture after CMV antigen stimulation. This rearrangement joins TRBV11-2 to TRBJ2-2; D gene ambiguous. The CDR3 here is CASGQFTGELFF. The CDR3 region has the DNA TGTGCCAGTGGGCAGTTCACCGGGGAGCTGTTTTTT.